Each of the 16 T cell receptor beta chains below was sequenced from the same sample in a study of control samples from healthy donors and cancer patients (dated by TCRdb to the early 2020s). Library creation used the immunoSEQ multiplex PCR assay. TCRdb carries this immuneACCESS record with in-frame sequences only. Its versions omit some clonotypes, under half of them owing to an unresolved V gene in the studies checked, with the rest unexplained. Across this sample there are approximately 120,000 clones, with 80% to 90% seen only once. The leading ten clones occupy 15% to 20% of the sample. The specimen sequenced was blood. The receptors originated from a woman aged 45-59 years in good health.

This clone was seen a single time. The rearrangement uses TRBV27 and TRBJ1-6; weak D call: TRBD1 (5 bases). This CDR3 region has 16 residues. V was trimmed by 5 bases and J by 10 bases, leaving 21 bases between them. Germline V lookup: CDR1 MNHEY, CDR2 SMNVEV (reference sequence). This chain's CDR3 is CASSPRGVGERSPLHF. The DNA for the CDR3 is TGTGCCAGCAGTCCAAGAGGTGTGGGGGAGAGGTCACCCCTCCACTTT.

This chain joins TRBV5-4 and TRBJ2-5; D gene unclear. Trimming shortened V by 0 bases and J by 7 bases, and 7 bases separated the two germline ends. Germline loops: CDR1 SGHNT, CDR2 YYREEE (reference sequence). CDR3 length: 12 amino acids. CDR3: CASSLAVGTQYF. The CDR3 coding sequence is TGTGCCAGCAGCTTGGCAGTTGGGACCCAGTACTTC.

J is TRBJ1-4 and V is TRBV19; D uncertain. V gave up 4 bases and J gave up 0 bases, with 12 bases separating them. Germline V gene lookup returns CDR1 LNHDA and CDR2 SQIVND (reference sequence). This CDR3 is 16 amino acids long. The CDR3 coding sequence is TGTGCCAGTAGTAAAAGGAAAGTAGCAACTAATGAAAAACTGTTTTTT. This sequence encodes CASSKRKVATNEKLFF.

The chain uses TRBV5-1 and TRBJ2-1; D is uncertain. V lost 4 bases and J 1 base, leaving 15 bases between the germline ends. The CDR3 sequence is 16 residues long. Germline CDR1 reads SGHRS; CDR2 reads YFSETQ. The CDR3 sequence is CASSPKGPTSYNEQFF. The CDR3 DNA sequence: TGCGCCAGCAGCCCTAAAGGTCCCACATCCTACAATGAGCAGTTCTTC.

In its sample, this clone was seen once. The rearrangement uses TRBV19 and TRBJ1-2; D not resolved. V was cut by 1 base and J by 5 bases, with 17 bases left in between. CDR3 length: 16 residues. CDR1 and CDR2 from the germline V gene are LNHDA and SQIVND (reference sequence). Written as DNA, the CDR3 is TGTGCCAGTAGTATAGCCCATCCGGGCCAACAGTATGGCTACACCTTC. This gives the protein CASSIAHPGQQYGYTF.

The DNA of the CDR3 is TGCGCCAGCAGCTTGGGAGAAGGGGGCATGAACACTGAAGCTTTCTTT. This codes for CASSLGEGGMNTEAFF. The V gene is TRBV5-1, the J gene TRBJ1-1; TRBD1 aligns across 7 bases. V was pared by 0 bases and J by 0 bases, with 5 bases of the junction left unmatched. CDR1 is SGHRS and CDR2 is YFSETQ in the germline V gene. This CDR3 spans 16 amino acids. The whole variable domain, filled in from reference TRBV5-1 and TRBJ1-1, reads KAGVTQTPRYLIKTRGQQVTLSCSPISGHRSVSWYQQTPGQGLQFLFEYFSETQRNKGNFPGRFSGRQFSNSRSEMNVSTLELGDSALYLCASSLGEGGMNTEAFFGQGTRLTVV.

Judged by abundance, this clone is medium-sized. The rearrangement uses TRBV3-1 (or the pseudogene TRBV3-2) and TRBJ1-1; no clear D gene. CDR1 and CDR2 from the germline V gene are LGHDT and YNNKEL (reference sequence). V lost 6 bases to trimming and J lost 2 bases, with 10 bases between them. CDR3 size: 13 residues. This chain's CDR3 is CASSLQANTEAFF. The CDR3 DNA sequence: TGTGCCAGCAGTCTTCAGGCCAACACTGAAGCTTTCTTT.

The chain joins TRBV18 to TRBJ1-1; a possible D gene is TRBD1 (5 bases). The CDR3 contains 12 residues. CDR1 and CDR2 from the germline V gene are KGHSH and LQKENI. V was pared by 2 bases and J by 8 bases, with 9 bases between. CDR3 nucleotide sequence: TGTGCCAGCTCACCAATGCAGGGCGAAGCTTTCTTT. This translates into CASSPMQGEAFF.

The sample holds a few counts of this clone. J is TRBJ1-1 and V is TRBV29-1; D is unclear. The V and J ends lost 5 bases and 1 base respectively, with 8 bases between them. CDR3 length: 12 amino acids. Per germline, CDR1 SQVTM and CDR2 ANQGSEA. The CDR3 reads CSVIHQNTEAFF. The CDR3 coding sequence is TGCAGCGTTATACACCAGAACACTGAAGCTTTCTTT.

The gene calls are TRBV19 and TRBJ2-3; 9 bases match TRBD2. The length of the CDR3 is 21 residues. After removal of 7 bases from V and 6 bases from J, the junction contained 29 bases not matched to a gene. CDR1 and CDR2 (germline): LNHDA, SQIVND (reference sequence). The CDR3 spells CASTPLIGRGGRSLQVDTQYF. The CDR3 nucleotides read TGTGCCAGTACCCCCCTTATTGGGCGGGGGGGTAGATCGCTACAGGTGGATACGCAGTATTTT.

This chain joins TRBV2 and TRBJ2-4; no clear D gene. This CDR3 is built from 15 residues. V lost 4 bases, J lost 1 base, and 11 bases lay in between. Germline CDR1 and CDR2: SNHLY and FYNNEI. The CDR3 here is CASSGGMWAKNIQYF. The CDR3 nucleotides read TGTGCCAGCAGTGGTGGGATGTGGGCCAAAAACATTCAGTACTTC.

V gene TRBV3-1 (or the pseudogene TRBV3-2) combines with J gene TRBJ1-6, with TRBD1 matching over 8 bases. This CDR3 contains 14 residues. Germline lookup yields CDR1 LGHDT and CDR2 YNNKEL (reference sequence). The V gene end was trimmed by 3 bases and the J gene end by 9 bases; junction bases not matched to a gene: 4. In nucleotides, the CDR3 is TGTGCCAGCAGCCACGGACAGGGCAGTTCACCCCTCCACTTT. It codes for CASSHGQGSSPLHF.

The chain employs TRBV7-8 and TRBJ2-5, with TRBD2 matching 7 bases. V was clipped by 4 bases and J by 5 bases; unmatched bases: 13. Looked up from germline, CDR1 is SGHVS and CDR2 is FQNEAQ. The CDR3 contains 16 residues. The CDR3 spells CASSYSRGTQMETQYF. CDR3 nucleotide sequence: TGTGCCAGCAGCTACTCGCGGGGGACTCAGATGGAGACCCAGTACTTC.

This clone has a single count. In DNA, the CDR3 is TGTGCCAGCAGTTACTCTGGTGAAAAACTGTTTTTT. The encoded protein is CASSYSGEKLFF. The chain recombines TRBV6-5 with TRBJ1-4; D is unclear. Trimming left V 0 bases short and J 7 bases short, with 3 bases between. This CDR3 comprises 12 residues. The germline gives CDR1 MNHEY, CDR2 SVGAGI.

J is TRBJ1-1 and V is TRBV5-4; 9 bases match TRBD1. The J segment lost 7 bases and the V segment lost 1 base, leaving 5 bases of the junction unmatched. Germline CDR1 SGHNT, CDR2 YYREEE (reference sequence). CDR3 length: 14 residues. The CDR3 loop is CASSLNRDRDEAFF. The CDR3 DNA is TGTGCCAGCAGCTTGAACCGGGACAGGGATGAAGCTTTCTTT.

This rearrangement joins TRBV7-9 to TRBJ2-3; perhaps D is TRBD1 or TRBD2 (5 bases each). This CDR3 is 12 amino acids long. The germline V gene has CDR1 SEHNR and CDR2 FQNEAQ (reference sequence). Trimming left V 5 bases short and J 5 bases short, with 8 bases between. CDR3 sequence (DNA): TGTGCCAGCAGCCCGAGGGGAGATACGCAGTATTTT. Translated, it gives CASSPRGDTQYF.